These T cell receptor beta chains were read from a single sample in a study of blood T cells in healthy people across ages. A single record per CDR3 protein comes from TCRdb applying MiXCR to the 5' RACE reads. The data contain hundreds of thousands of distinct CDR3 sequences, roughly 21% of them singletons. The sample was blood. The source of these receptors is a man in his sixties or seventies in good health. The CDR3 runs from the conserved cysteine through the conserved F or W. The D gene is left open where the match is weak. Clone size is given for some rows only: seen once, a few or many times, or a class if the clone is expanded.

v_call	d_call	j_call	clone_size	cdr3_aa	cdr3_nt
TRBV6-6	TRBD2	TRBJ2-3	NA	CASKRDHGTDTQYF	TGTGCCAGCAAGCGGGATCATGGCACAGATACGCAGTATTTT
TRBV3-1	NA	TRBJ2-7	NA	CASSPTTGFNSYEQYF	TGTGCCAGCAGCCCAACGACCGGATTCAACTCCTACGAGCAGTACTTC
TRBV27	TRBD2	TRBJ2-7	few	CASSSGTSGSLNEQYF	TGTGCCAGCAGTTCCGGGACTAGTGGGAGTCTCAACGAGCAGTACTTC
TRBV20-1	TRBD2	TRBJ2-3	many	CSAFRTSGREGTDTQYF	TGCAGTGCTTTCCGGACTAGCGGGAGGGAAGGGACAGATACGCAGTATTTT
TRBV15	NA	TRBJ2-3	NA	CATSGGTDTQYF	TGTGCCACCAGCGGCGGTACAGATACGCAGTATTTT
TRBV20-1	NA	TRBJ2-5	NA	CSARDGRALETQYF	TGCAGTGCTAGAGATGGGAGAGCTTTGGAGACCCAGTACTTC
TRBV5-5	NA	TRBJ2-7	few	CASSLRRQDLGEQYF	TGTGCCAGCAGCTTGAGGCGGCAGGACTTGGGCGAGCAGTACTTC
TRBV27	NA	TRBJ1-1	few	CASSLMGLGTEAFF	TGTGCCAGCAGTTTGATGGGGTTAGGGACTGAAGCTTTCTTT
TRBV25-1	NA	TRBJ2-1	NA	CASSTTQAGIPNEQFF	TGTGCCAGCTCAACCACCCAGGCAGGGATCCCCAATGAGCAGTTCTTC
TRBV3-1	TRBD1	TRBJ2-2	few	CATQGADNTGELFF	TGTGCCACACAGGGGGCGGACAACACCGGGGAGCTGTTTTTT
TRBV18	TRBD2	TRBJ2-3	few	CASSAGLAGGPPDTQYF	TGTGCCAGCTCCGCCGGACTAGCGGGAGGGCCGCCAGATACGCAGTATTTT
TRBV2	NA	TRBJ2-1	few	CASRDLYNEQFF	TGTGCCAGCAGGGACCTCTACAATGAGCAGTTCTTC
TRBV20-1	NA	TRBJ2-1	few	CSARVYREAEQFF	TGCAGTGCTAGAGTGTACAGGGAGGCTGAGCAGTTCTTC
TRBV6-2/TRBV6-3	TRBD2	TRBJ2-1	many	CASTETSGASSYNEQFF	TGTGCCAGCACCGAGACTAGCGGGGCCAGCTCCTACAATGAGCAGTTCTTC
TRBV27	NA	TRBJ2-7	NA	CASRRETTGSYEQYF	TGTGCCAGCAGGCGTGAGACGACAGGCTCCTACGAGCAGTACTTC
TRBV28	TRBD2	TRBJ2-7	NA	CASSHPGLAGDEQYF	TGTGCCAGCAGTCACCCGGGACTAGCGGGTGACGAGCAGTACTTC
TRBV7-9	NA	TRBJ2-7	NA	CASSFDGGLHEQYF	TGTGCCAGCAGCTTCGACGGGGGCCTTCACGAGCAGTACTTC
TRBV5-1	NA	TRBJ2-5	few	CASSWRTGREETQYF	TGCGCCAGCAGCTGGAGGACAGGGAGGGAAGAGACCCAGTACTTC
TRBV12-3/TRBV12-4	TRBD1	TRBJ1-5	NA	CASSLGTGALSNQPQHF	TGTGCCAGCAGTTTAGGGACAGGGGCCCTTAGCAATCAGCCCCAGCATTTT
TRBV4-3	NA	TRBJ2-1	NA	CASSQEARINEQFF	TGCGCCAGCAGCCAAGAGGCCAGGATTAATGAGCAGTTCTTC
TRBV9	TRBD1	TRBJ1-1	many	CASSPLQGAGTEAFF	TGTGCCAGCAGCCCTCTACAGGGGGCCGGAACTGAAGCTTTCTTT
TRBV6-5	TRBD1	TRBJ1-5	once	CASSPSDRATQPQHF	TGTGCCAGCAGTCCGTCGGACAGGGCTACGCAGCCCCAGCATTTT
TRBV7-2	TRBD1	TRBJ2-2	NA	CASCQGAAAGELFF	TGTGCCAGCTGCCAGGGGGCGGCCGCCGGGGAGCTGTTTTTT
TRBV20-1	TRBD1	TRBJ1-2	many	CSVPGQGASGYTF	TGCAGTGTTCCGGGACAGGGGGCGTCTGGCTACACCTTC
TRBV20-1	NA	TRBJ2-7	NA	CSAKNTNHEQYF	TGCAGTGCTAAGAACACAAACCACGAGCAGTACTTC
TRBV3-1	NA	TRBJ1-2	NA	CASSQDVSGGYTF	TGTGCCAGCAGCCAAGATGTGTCAGGCGGCTACACCTTC
TRBV9	TRBD2	TRBJ2-1	NA	CASSPSPSGSSYNEQFF	TGTGCCAGCAGCCCATCCCCTAGCGGGAGCTCCTACAATGAGCAGTTCTTC
TRBV28	NA	TRBJ2-5	many	CASRTGQQETQYF	TGTGCCAGCAGAACTGGACAGCAAGAGACCCAGTACTTC
TRBV6-1	NA	TRBJ2-3	NA	CASSEVIGPGDTQYF	TGTGCCAGCAGTGAAGTTATCGGTCCCGGGGATACGCAGTATTTT
TRBV19	NA	TRBJ2-1	NA	CASSFATYNEQFF	TGTGCCAGTAGTTTCGCGACTTACAATGAGCAGTTCTTC
TRBV7-7	NA	TRBJ2-1	few	CASSLAWAKRGEQFF	TGTGCTAGCAGCTTAGCGTGGGCTAAGCGTGGTGAGCAGTTCTTC
TRBV29-1	NA	TRBJ2-5	few	CSVDIGQDQETQYF	TGCAGCGTTGACATTGGCCAGGACCAAGAGACCCAGTACTTC
TRBV29-1	NA	TRBJ2-2	NA	CSLDLAGGELFF	TGCAGCCTTGACCTCGCTGGTGGGGAGCTGTTTTTT
TRBV29-1	NA	TRBJ2-7	NA	CSVEGSEFNRFGEQYF	TGCAGCGTTGAAGGCTCCGAGTTTAATCGCTTTGGCGAGCAGTACTTC
TRBV5-1	NA	TRBJ2-1	many	CASSVDNEQFF	TGCGCCAGCAGCGTAGACAATGAGCAGTTCTTC
TRBV11-2	NA	TRBJ2-5	few	CASSFLPLNQETQYF	TGTGCCAGCAGCTTCCTCCCCTTGAACCAAGAGACCCAGTACTTC
TRBV5-1	TRBD1	TRBJ2-5	NA	CASSTGTGRRETQYF	TGCGCCAGCAGCACAGGGACAGGGCGTAGGGAGACCCAGTACTTC
TRBV18	TRBD2	TRBJ2-7	NA	CASSRRDYAYEQYF	TGTGCCAGCTCTCGCCGGGACTACGCCTACGAGCAGTACTTC
TRBV12-3/TRBV12-4	NA	TRBJ2-3	few	CASSRRELTDTQYF	TGTGCCAGCAGTCGCCGGGAATTGACAGATACGCAGTATTTT
TRBV29-1	TRBD2	TRBJ2-1	NA	CSVEGLTSGHSYNEQFF	TGCAGCGTTGAAGGGCTGACTAGCGGGCACTCCTACAATGAGCAGTTCTTC
TRBV12-3/TRBV12-4	TRBD2	TRBJ2-7	NA	CASSHASGREQYF	TGTGCCAGCAGCCACGCTAGCGGGCGCGAGCAGTACTTC
TRBV5-1	NA	TRBJ2-5	NA	CASSIPGMGETQYF	TGCGCCAGCAGCATCCCGGGGATGGGGGAGACCCAGTACTTC
TRBV11-1	TRBD1	TRBJ2-5	few	CASSPRTGGEETQYF	TGTGCCAGCAGCCCTCGGACAGGGGGGGAAGAGACCCAGTACTTC
TRBV19	TRBD2	TRBJ2-5	many	CASSPGLAETQYF	TGTGCCAGCAGCCCCGGACTAGCAGAGACCCAGTACTTC
TRBV12-3/TRBV12-4	NA	TRBJ1-6	NA	CASSSSGISPLHF	TGTGCCAGCAGTTCTTCAGGAATCTCACCCCTCCACTTT
TRBV7-2	TRBD2	TRBJ2-2	NA	CASSLATTSAGELFF	TGTGCCAGCAGCTTAGCAACAACTAGCGCCGGGGAGCTGTTTTTT
TRBV5-1	NA	TRBJ1-2	NA	CASSLSGTDYGYTF	TGCGCCAGCAGCTTGTCCGGGACCGACTATGGCTACACCTTC
TRBV12-3/TRBV12-4	TRBD1	TRBJ1-1	NA	CASSETGANTEAFF	TGTGCCAGCAGTGAGACAGGGGCGAACACTGAAGCTTTCTTT
TRBV5-1	NA	TRBJ2-5	few	CASSLTRTAQETQYF	TGCGCCAGCAGCTTGACTAGGACAGCTCAAGAGACCCAGTACTTC
TRBV28	TRBD2	TRBJ2-2	NA	CASSSLLASGELFF	TGTGCCAGCAGTTCCTTACTAGCGTCCGGGGAGCTGTTTTTT